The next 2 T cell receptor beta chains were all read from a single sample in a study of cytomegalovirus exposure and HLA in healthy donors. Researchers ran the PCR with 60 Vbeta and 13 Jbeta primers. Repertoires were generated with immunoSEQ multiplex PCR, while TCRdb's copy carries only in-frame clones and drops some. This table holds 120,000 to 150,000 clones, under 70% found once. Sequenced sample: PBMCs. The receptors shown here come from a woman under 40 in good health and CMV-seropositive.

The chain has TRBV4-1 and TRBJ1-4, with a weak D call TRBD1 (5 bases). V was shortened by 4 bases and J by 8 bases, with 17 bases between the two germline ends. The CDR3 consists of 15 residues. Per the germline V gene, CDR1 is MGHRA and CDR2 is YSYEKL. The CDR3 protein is CASSLSGHGGEKLFF. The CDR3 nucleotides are TGCGCCAGCAGCCTATCCGGACACGGTGGAGAAAAACTGTTTTTT.

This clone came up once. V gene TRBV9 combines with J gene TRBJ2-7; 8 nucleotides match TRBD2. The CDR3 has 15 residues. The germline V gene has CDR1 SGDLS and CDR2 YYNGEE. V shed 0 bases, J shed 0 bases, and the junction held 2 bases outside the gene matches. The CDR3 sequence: CASSVGGTSSYEQYF. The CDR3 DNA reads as TGTGCCAGCAGCGTAGGAGGGACTAGCTCCTACGAGCAGTACTTC.